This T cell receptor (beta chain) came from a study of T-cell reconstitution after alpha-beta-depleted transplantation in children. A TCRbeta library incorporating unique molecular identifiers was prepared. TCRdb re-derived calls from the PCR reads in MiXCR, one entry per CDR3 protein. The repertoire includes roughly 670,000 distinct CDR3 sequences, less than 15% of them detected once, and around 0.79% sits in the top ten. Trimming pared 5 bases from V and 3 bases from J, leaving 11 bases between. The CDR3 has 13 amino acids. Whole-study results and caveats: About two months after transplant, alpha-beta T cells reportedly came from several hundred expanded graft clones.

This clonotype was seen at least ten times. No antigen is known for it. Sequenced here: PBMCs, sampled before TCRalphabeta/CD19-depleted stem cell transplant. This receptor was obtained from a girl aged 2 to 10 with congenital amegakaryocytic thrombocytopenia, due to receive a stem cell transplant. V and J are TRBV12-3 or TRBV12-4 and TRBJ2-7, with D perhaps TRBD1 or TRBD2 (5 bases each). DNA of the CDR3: TGTGCCAGCAGTCTCCGGGACGGCTACGAGCAGTACTTC. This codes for CASSLRDGYEQYF.